This TCR beta chain is from a study of post-analysis software for immune sequencing data (dated by TCRdb to between 2014 and 2016). In the study overall: Disease courses on record covered relapsing-remitting, secondary progressive and progressive-relapsing multiple sclerosis, though some patients had no subtype annotation. Patient repertoires were compared against 11 to 12 previously published healthy control repertoires from donors aged about 6 to 26 years. A subset of samples was prepared in parallel using single-end sample barcoding, then pooled and co-amplified after Illumina adapter ligation.

TCR beta repertoires were profiled from peripheral blood of under 15 young patients with multiple sclerosis to demonstrate the VDJtools post-analysis software. The patients with multiple sclerosis were children and adolescents between roughly 6 and 15 years of age. The paper's findings and limits, for the study overall: The multiple sclerosis patient group was slightly younger than the control group. Patients showed significantly higher frequencies than controls for a handful of TRBV segments, among them TRBV5-6, TRBV5-1 and TRBV20-1. When samples were clustered directly using the F measure, samples prepared in the same batch co-clustered strongly, which prompted a batch-effect correction. Multiple sclerosis patients had significantly lower normalized Chao1 diversity than controls, a result that suggests substantial peripheral T-cell clonal expansion.

Turning to this clonotype: The clone's antigen remains unknown. Qualities for individual bases were not recorded, and no much larger clone is one base off.

The protocol used for the library was PCR. Sequencing was performed on an Illumina HiSeq 2500. To reduce PCR and sequencing biases, unique molecular identifiers were incorporated into the TCR beta cDNA libraries. Every 1 to 10 million input T cells yielded roughly 500,000 cDNA molecules, meaning each molecule approximated one T cell. The patient libraries were prepared and sequenced with the same protocol used for the earlier healthy control dataset. Samples belonging to the same batch were prepared together, multiplexed and sequenced on a shared HiSeq lane. In the original analysis: MIGEC handled the raw barcoded reads, throwing out single-read molecular identifier groups before consensus assembly and CDR3 extraction. Clonotype tables were post-analysed with VDJtools, and diversity was normalized by down-sampling all datasets to the smallest sample size. Repertoire overlap clustering matched CDR3 amino acid but not nucleotide sequences to correct batch-related cross-sample contamination. TCRdb passed the public sequencing reads through fastp at Q25 and MiXCR, retaining productive beta sequences. Rows are combined by CDR3 protein, so each entry shows the most common genes and DNA. For this entry, the V and J calls and clone size follow TCRdb and not the study's own pipeline. The sample has roughly 730,000 distinct CDR3 sequences on record, 25% to 30% of them singletons. Together, the top ten hold more than 0.45% of the sample.

From a lookup of the germline V gene (reference sequence), CDR1 and CDR2 are MNHEY and SMNVEV. Including cysteine and phenylalanine, the CDR3 has 15 amino acids. Of the read, only the CDR3 DNA is kept; its 45 bases are in frame from base 1. The V end gives up 4 bases and the J end 2 bases, leaving 8 bases in the junction not matched to a gene. The sequence joins TRBV27 to TRBJ2-7; 7 middle bases align to TRBD2. The source is a girl aged 5-17 years with multiple sclerosis. Sample: blood. The DNA sequence is as follows: TGTGCCAGCAGTTCCCGTAGCGGGCGCACCTACGAGCAGTACTTC. Its coded protein is CASSSRSGRTYEQYF.